The clone carrying this TCR beta chain was detected only a few times. Trimming left V 6 bases short and J 7 bases short, with 12 bases between. Germline assignment: CDR1 SEHNR and CDR2 FQNEAQ (reference sequence). The CDR3 is 13 amino acids. These data belong to a study of T cells in Graves' hyperthyroidism and ophthalmopathy. Study details: Before treatment of any kind, peripheral blood was taken at initial diagnosis.

There were TCR beta CDR3 regions amplified from RNA transcripts. Researchers ran a first-round RT-PCR on the TCR CDR3 using the HTBI primer set. One entry per CDR3 protein results from TCRdb running MiXCR on the multiplex PCR reads. Of 300,000 or so distinct CDR3 sequences in the sample, roughly a fifth were seen once. This receptor was obtained from a woman between 50 and 59 years old with Graves' hyperthyroidism. Specimen: blood. The rearrangement joins TRBV7-9 to TRBJ1-4; TRBD1 is a possible D gene (6 bases). The CDR3 here is CASRAGATEKLFF. CDR3 DNA: TGTGCCAGCAGGGCAGGGGCGACTGAAAAACTGTTTTTT.